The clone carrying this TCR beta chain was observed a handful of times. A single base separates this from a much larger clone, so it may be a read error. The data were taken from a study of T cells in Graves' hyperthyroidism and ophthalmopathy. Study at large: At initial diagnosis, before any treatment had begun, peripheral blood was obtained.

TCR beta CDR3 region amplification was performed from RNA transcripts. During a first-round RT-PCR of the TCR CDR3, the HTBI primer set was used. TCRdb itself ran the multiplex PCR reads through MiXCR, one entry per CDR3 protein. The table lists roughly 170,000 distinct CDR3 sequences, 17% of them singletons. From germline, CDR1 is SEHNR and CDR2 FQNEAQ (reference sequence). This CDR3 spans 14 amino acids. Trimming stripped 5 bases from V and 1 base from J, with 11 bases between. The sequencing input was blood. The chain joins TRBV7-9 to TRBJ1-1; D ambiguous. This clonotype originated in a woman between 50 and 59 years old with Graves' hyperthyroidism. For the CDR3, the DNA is TGTGCCAGCAGCCGACAACTAACGAACACTGAAGCTTTCTTT. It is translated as CASSRQLTNTEAFF. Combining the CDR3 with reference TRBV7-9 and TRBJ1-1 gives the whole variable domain DTGVSQNPRHKITKRGQNVTFRCDPISEHNRLYWYRQTLGQGPEFLTYFQNEAQLEKSRLLSDRFSAERPKGSFSTLEIQRTEQGDSAMYLCASSRQLTNTEAFFGQGTRLTVV.